This T cell receptor (beta chain) was found in a study of blood T cells in healthy people across ages. The germline V gene encodes CDR1 MNHNY and CDR2 SVGAGI (reference sequence). Trimming removed 3 bases from V and 5 bases from J; junction bases left unmatched: 8. This CDR3 is built from 15 residues. This clonotype was seen more than once but under ten times. Its antigen is still unknown. Findings and caveats of the study: No conclusive comparison of naive versus antigen-experienced cells was possible with unsorted PBMCs.

Total RNA amounts of at least 6 micrograms were extracted per sample. Next came a second PCR, run for about 7 to 12 cycles, which used a sample-barcoded 5' primer along with a J-beta primer mix. Each CDR3 protein is one row after TCRdb ran MiXCR on the 5' RACE reads. Among more than 600,000 distinct CDR3 sequences listed, about 25% were seen once. A further study also used this sample, focusing on T cells of mothers and their children.

Sequencing used blood. The TCR originated in a boy between 10 and 17 years old in good health. The rearrangement links TRBV6-6 to TRBJ2-5; TRBD2 matches 8 bases. The CDR3 is CASSYSRGAVETQYF. The DNA of the CDR3 is TGTGCCAGCAGTTATTCGCGGGGGGCAGTGGAGACCCAGTACTTC.